This T cell receptor beta chain was retrieved from a study of beta chain features in type 1 diabetes (dated by TCRdb to about 2018). Context from the whole study: Mean age, gender distribution, total cell number and subset yield did not differ between patients and healthy donors. Across all samples, about 110 million sorted cells were examined, and cell number per subset correlated strongly with RNA yield. The study compared the TCRB repertoires of sorted circulating CD4+ T cell subsets in recently diagnosed type 1 diabetes patients with those in matched healthy donors. Whereas all 30 or so donors provided naive and central memory subsets, regulatory and stem cell-like memory subsets were isolated from just 8 patients and about 8 healthy donors. Study-wide findings and limitations: At VDJ recombination sites, type 1 diabetes patients had fewer insertions and more deleted nucleotides, which implies abnormalities in thymic rearrangement. In all four CD4+ subsets, TCRB CDR3 length was moderately but significantly shorter in type 1 diabetes patients. Because small numbers of individuals were included in the HLA sub-analyses, any influence of HLA type on TCRB rearrangement was left unresolved. Shorter templates might have been favored by PCR, but patient and control samples were amplified and corrected together, so both groups would have been affected equally by any skew. Because cDNA was sequenced instead of genomic DNA, activated cells with high expression could be over-represented, although the groups did not differ in activation or CD3 levels. Naive, central memory and regulatory TCRB repertoires appeared to be more alike among patients than among healthy donors.

The High Capacity cDNA Reverse Transcription Kit was used to reverse transcribe all of the isolated RNA, meaning that expressed TCRB transcripts were what got sequenced. Deep immunoSEQ sequencing was applied to naive, central memory and regulatory T cell samples, giving an average of roughly 3.3 million total reads per sample. Sorted cells were lysed in RLT buffer, and RNA was extracted using DNase-treated RNeasy Micro or Mini kits according to cell number. Each cell subset was processed separately to prevent cross-contamination, with patient and healthy donor samples processed together. TCRB sequences were amplified from cDNA with the immunoSEQ multiplex PCR, producing 87-bp fragments spanning the CDR3 region. The amplicons were sequenced using the Illumina HiSeq platform. The published analysis was carried out like this. PCR bias was corrected computationally using synthetic template baselines, and reads within Hamming distance 2 were collapsed, with unmergeable singletons discarded. Reads were aligned against IMGT so that V, D and J genes, CDR3 length and insertions or deletions at six rearrangement sites could be assigned. Within each subset, clonotype counts were normalized to sorted cell number, after which true diversity and Gini coefficients were computed with the tcR R package. Repertoire sharing was quantified using the overlap coefficient calculated on TCRB nucleotide sequences. As a proxy for the pre-selection repertoire, out-of-frame TCRB sequences from naive cells were analyzed. TCRdb retrieved this table from immuneACCESS and kept in-frame rearrangements only. Not all clones are present; in checked studies, unresolved V genes account for under half, and no reason is known for the remainder. V and J calls and clone size are given by that table; D and trimming were obtained from the DNA. This sample is represented by 220,000 or so clones; around 68% of them were singletons. The top ten clonotypes cover 0.053% of the sample.

A word on this clone: Its antigen remains undetermined. Nothing much larger sits one base from this clone, and base qualities are not available.

Each donor gave one peripheral blood draw, around 100 mL on average, collected into heparinised tubes. A BD FACSAria II and a panel including CD45RO, CCR7, CD25, CD127, CD95 and CD27 were used to sort naive, central memory, regulatory and stem cell-like memory CD4+ T cells. A purity above 95% was achieved for all sorted populations. PBMCs were isolated right away by Lymphoprep density gradient centrifugation and were stained directly, without culture. To minimize batch effects, samples were stained and sorted in pairs, one healthy donor with one patient per experiment. The source is a man aged 25 to 40 in good health. Sequenced input: naive CD4+ T cells from blood. The sample's cell subset or site, from its label and the paper: true naive CD4+ T cells.

The nucleotide sequence reads as follows: TGTGCCAGCAGCTTAGCTCACAGACCCTACGAGACCCAGTACTTC. Its product reads: CASSLAHRPYETQYF. The chain is made from TRBV7-9 and TRBJ2-5; the D gene is not confidently resolved. Cut back by 0 bases and 5 bases, the V and J ends lie 13 bases apart. Including cysteine and phenylalanine, the CDR3 has 15 amino acids. Only the CDR3 portion is preserved as DNA: 45 bases, with reading frame beginning at the first base. CDR1 and CDR2 are read off the germline V gene (reference sequence) as SEHNR and FQNEAQ.